The rows below give T cell receptor beta chains drawn from one sample of a study of OX40 agonist ivuxolimab in advanced cancers. Only in-frame clones appear in the TCRdb table, and some are missing; sequencing was by immunoSEQ multiplex PCR. The table includes fewer than 90,000 clones, about 89% detected once. Sequenced here: CD4+ or CD8+ T cells sorted from blood, sampled in a trial of the OX40 agonist ivuxolimab. These receptors came from an adult with an advanced solid tumor such as melanoma, head and neck, liver or kidney cancer. Each CDR3 is given with its conserved first and last residue. A D gene is named only where the DNA matches it firmly. Size is stated for part of the rows, as once, few or many counts, or as a class when the clone is expanded.

v_call: TRBV5-1; clone_size: once; d_call: TRBD1; j_call: TRBJ1-2; cdr3_aa: CASSRVGGSNYGYTF; cdr3_nt: TGCGCCAGCAGCCGTGTAGGGGGCAGCAACTATGGCTACACCTTC
v_call: TRBV30; clone_size: .; d_call: .; j_call: TRBJ1-2; cdr3_aa: CAWSPRDFVGYTF; cdr3_nt: TGTGCCTGGAGTCCCCGTGACTTTGTCGGCTACACCTTC
v_call: TRBV11-3; clone_size: .; d_call: TRBD1; j_call: TRBJ1-1; cdr3_aa: CASSLQGDTEAFF; cdr3_nt: TGTGCCAGCAGCTTACAGGGGGACACTGAAGCTTTCTTT
v_call: TRBV19; clone_size: .; d_call: TRBD1; j_call: TRBJ1-5; cdr3_aa: CASTEQGAIQPQHF; cdr3_nt: TGTGCCAGTACCGAACAGGGGGCAATTCAGCCCCAGCATTTT
v_call: TRBV28; clone_size: .; d_call: .; j_call: TRBJ2-7; cdr3_aa: CASSPVGSSYEQYF; cdr3_nt: TGTGCCAGCAGTCCCGTAGGGAGCTCCTACGAGCAGTACTTC
v_call: TRBV7-7; clone_size: .; d_call: TRBD1; j_call: TRBJ1-4; cdr3_aa: CASSADRGGGKLFF; cdr3_nt: TGTGCTAGCAGCGCCGACAGGGGCGGAGGAAAACTGTTTTTT
v_call: TRBV27; clone_size: .; d_call: .; j_call: TRBJ1-1; cdr3_aa: CASSLSSQHTEAFF; cdr3_nt: TGTGCCAGCAGTTTATCGTCGCAGCACACTGAAGCTTTCTTT
v_call: TRBV30; clone_size: once; d_call: .; j_call: TRBJ2-2; cdr3_aa: CAWSVRFDSANTGELFF; cdr3_nt: TGTGCCTGGAGTGTACGATTTGACAGCGCGAACACCGGGGAGCTGTTTTTT
v_call: TRBV11-1; clone_size: .; d_call: .; j_call: TRBJ1-3; cdr3_aa: CASSSRTQNSGNTIYF; cdr3_nt: TGTGCCAGCAGCTCCAGGACACAAAACTCTGGAAACACCATATATTTT
v_call: TRBV4-3; clone_size: .; d_call: TRBD2; j_call: TRBJ2-2; cdr3_aa: CASSLRGGPHTGELFF; cdr3_nt: TGCGCCAGCAGCCTCCGGGGGGGCCCCCACACCGGGGAGCTGTTTTTT
v_call: TRBV25-1; clone_size: .; d_call: .; j_call: TRBJ2-4; cdr3_aa: CASSATGLAKNIQYF; cdr3_nt: TGTGCCAGCAGTGCAACAGGTCTAGCCAAAAACATTCAGTACTTC
v_call: TRBV2; clone_size: .; d_call: TRBD1; j_call: TRBJ1-1; cdr3_aa: CASTGQGTTEAFF; cdr3_nt: TGTGCCAGCACCGGACAGGGCACAACTGAAGCTTTCTTT
v_call: TRBV28; clone_size: .; d_call: TRBD1; j_call: TRBJ1-4; cdr3_aa: CASSLLGQPNEKLFF; cdr3_nt: TGTGCCAGCAGTTTATTGGGACAGCCAAATGAAAAACTGTTTTTT
v_call: TRBV5-4; clone_size: .; d_call: .; j_call: TRBJ2-1; cdr3_aa: CASSLPASNEQFF; cdr3_nt: TGTGCCAGCAGCTTACCAGCATCCAATGAGCAGTTCTTC
v_call: TRBV6-5; clone_size: .; d_call: .; j_call: TRBJ1-1; cdr3_aa: CASSYSGQANTEAFF; cdr3_nt: TGTGCCAGCAGTTACTCTGGACAAGCGAACACTGAAGCTTTCTTT
v_call: TRBV10-1; clone_size: .; d_call: .; j_call: TRBJ2-1; cdr3_aa: CASSEATGLNEQFF; cdr3_nt: TGCGCCAGCAGTGAGGCCACAGGGTTAAATGAGCAGTTCTTC
v_call: TRBV7-2; clone_size: .; d_call: .; j_call: TRBJ1-5; cdr3_aa: CASSSQGRANQPQHF; cdr3_nt: TGTGCCAGCAGCTCCCAGGGTAGGGCAAATCAGCCCCAGCATTTT
v_call: TRBV2; clone_size: .; d_call: TRBD2; j_call: TRBJ2-5; cdr3_aa: CASSAGLAGRETQYF; cdr3_nt: TGTGCCAGCAGCGCGGGACTAGCGGGGAGAGAGACCCAGTACTTC
v_call: TRBV5-3; clone_size: .; d_call: TRBD1; j_call: TRBJ2-1; cdr3_aa: CARSIGQEYNEQFF; cdr3_nt: TGTGCCAGAAGCATCGGACAGGAATACAATGAGCAGTTCTTC
v_call: TRBV19; clone_size: .; d_call: .; j_call: TRBJ1-1; cdr3_aa: CASSIRGPGTEAFF; cdr3_nt: TGTGCCAGTAGTATCCGAGGGCCTGGCACTGAAGCTTTCTTT
v_call: TRBV7-2; clone_size: .; d_call: TRBD2; j_call: TRBJ2-3; cdr3_aa: CASSPRTSGRTDTQYF; cdr3_nt: TGTGCCAGCAGCCCTCGGACTAGCGGGAGGACAGATACGCAGTATTTT
v_call: TRBV19; clone_size: .; d_call: TRBD2; j_call: TRBJ2-7; cdr3_aa: CAARKRDGDYEQYF; cdr3_nt: TGTGCCGCCCGAAAGCGGGACGGTGACTACGAGCAGTACTTC
v_call: TRBV13; clone_size: .; d_call: TRBD1; j_call: TRBJ2-7; cdr3_aa: CASSRRDRAYEQYF; cdr3_nt: TGTGCCAGCAGCCGCCGGGACAGGGCCTACGAGCAGTACTTC
v_call: TRBV6-6; clone_size: .; d_call: .; j_call: TRBJ1-1; cdr3_aa: CASSYPGAPEAFF; cdr3_nt: TGTGCCAGCAGTTACCCCGGGGCCCCCGAAGCTTTCTTT
v_call: TRBV7-2; clone_size: .; d_call: TRBD2; j_call: TRBJ2-1; cdr3_aa: CASSLAPLAGGRRDEQFF; cdr3_nt: TGTGCCAGCAGCTTAGCCCCACTAGCGGGGGGGCGAAGAGATGAGCAGTTCTTC
v_call: TRBV19; clone_size: .; d_call: .; j_call: TRBJ1-4; cdr3_aa: CASSIIPTGANEKLFF; cdr3_nt: TGTGCCAGTAGTATTATCCCGACAGGTGCTAATGAAAAACTGTTTTTT
v_call: TRBV2; clone_size: .; d_call: .; j_call: TRBJ2-4; cdr3_aa: CASSEQTNIQYF; cdr3_nt: TGTGCCAGCAGTGAACAGACAAACATTCAGTACTTC
v_call: TRBV7-2; clone_size: once; d_call: .; j_call: TRBJ2-1; cdr3_aa: CASRRTTYNRMQGQFF; cdr3_nt: TGTGCCAGCAGGCGAACGACATATAACAGGATGCAGGGGCAGTTCTTC
v_call: TRBV5-1; clone_size: .; d_call: .; j_call: TRBJ2-6; cdr3_aa: CASSPDFTGANVLTF; cdr3_nt: TGCGCCAGCAGCCCTGACTTTACTGGGGCCAACGTCCTGACTTTC
v_call: TRBV28; clone_size: .; d_call: .; j_call: TRBJ1-2; cdr3_aa: CASFKEYYGYTF; cdr3_nt: TGTGCCAGCTTTAAGGAGTACTATGGCTACACCTTC
v_call: TRBV11-2; clone_size: .; d_call: TRBD1; j_call: TRBJ2-1; cdr3_aa: CASSLRRGVGQYHNEQFF; cdr3_nt: TGTGCCAGCAGTCTCCGTAGGGGCGTGGGACAGTACCACAATGAGCAGTTCTTC
v_call: TRBV19; clone_size: .; d_call: .; j_call: TRBJ1-3; cdr3_aa: CASKNGYSGNTIYF; cdr3_nt: TGTGCCAGTAAAAACGGATACTCTGGAAACACCATATATTTT
v_call: TRBV5-4; clone_size: .; d_call: .; j_call: TRBJ2-3; cdr3_aa: CASSSRQGTDTQYF; cdr3_nt: TGTGCCAGCAGCTCCCGACAAGGCACAGATACGCAGTATTTT
v_call: TRBV19; clone_size: once; d_call: TRBD1; j_call: TRBJ1-5; cdr3_aa: CASSPDRGQVSNQPQHF; cdr3_nt: TGTGCCAGTAGTCCCGACAGGGGGCAAGTAAGCAATCAGCCCCAGCATTTT
v_call: TRBV7-6; clone_size: .; d_call: .; j_call: TRBJ2-6; cdr3_aa: CASSTRPLNSGANVLTF; cdr3_nt: TGTGCCAGCAGCACCCGACCCTTAAACTCTGGGGCCAACGTCCTGACTTTC
v_call: TRBV21-1; clone_size: once; d_call: .; j_call: TRBJ2-1; cdr3_aa: CASSKARLVGCEEQFF; cdr3_nt: TGTGCCAGCAGCAAAGCCCGACTAGTCGGGTGCGAGGAGCAGTTCTTC
v_call: TRBV6-6; clone_size: .; d_call: .; j_call: TRBJ2-3; cdr3_aa: CATRDRGTDTQYF; cdr3_nt: TGTGCCACCAGGGACCGAGGCACAGATACGCAGTATTTT
v_call: TRBV5-4; clone_size: .; d_call: .; j_call: TRBJ2-5; cdr3_aa: CASSAQETQYF; cdr3_nt: TGTGCCAGCAGCGCACAAGAGACCCAGTACTTC
v_call: TRBV11-2; clone_size: .; d_call: .; j_call: TRBJ2-5; cdr3_aa: CASSLAGPRTAFQETQYF; cdr3_nt: TGTGCCAGCAGCTTAGCAGGGCCCCGGACAGCTTTTCAAGAGACCCAGTACTTC
v_call: TRBV18; clone_size: once; d_call: .; j_call: TRBJ2-7; cdr3_aa: CASSPPAGGVGGEQYF; cdr3_nt: TGTGCCAGCTCACCACCCGCAGGGGGGGTCGGGGGCGAGCAGTACTTC
v_call: TRBV2; clone_size: .; d_call: .; j_call: TRBJ2-5; cdr3_aa: CASSEPFGSRRGWETQYF; cdr3_nt: TGTGCCAGCAGTGAGCCCTTCGGCTCGAGGAGGGGCTGGGAGACCCAGTACTTC